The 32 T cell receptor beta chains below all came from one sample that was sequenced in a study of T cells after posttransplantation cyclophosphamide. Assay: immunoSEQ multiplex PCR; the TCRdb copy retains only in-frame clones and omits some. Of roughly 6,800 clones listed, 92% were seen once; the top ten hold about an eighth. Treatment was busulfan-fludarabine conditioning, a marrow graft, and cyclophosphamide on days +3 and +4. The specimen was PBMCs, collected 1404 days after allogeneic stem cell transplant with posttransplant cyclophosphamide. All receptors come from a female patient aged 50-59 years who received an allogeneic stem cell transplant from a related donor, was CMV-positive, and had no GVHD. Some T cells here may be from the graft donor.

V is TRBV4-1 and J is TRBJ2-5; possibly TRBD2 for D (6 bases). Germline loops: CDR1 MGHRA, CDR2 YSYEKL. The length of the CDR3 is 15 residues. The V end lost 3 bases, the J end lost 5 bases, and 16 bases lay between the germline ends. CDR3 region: CASSHLWDLMETQYF. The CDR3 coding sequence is TGCGCCAGCAGCCACCTCTGGGACTTAATGGAGACCCAGTACTTC.

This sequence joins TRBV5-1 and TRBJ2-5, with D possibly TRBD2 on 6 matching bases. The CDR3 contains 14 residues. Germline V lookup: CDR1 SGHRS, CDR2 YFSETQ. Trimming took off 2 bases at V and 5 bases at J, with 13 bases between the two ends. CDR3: CASSFSRREETQYF. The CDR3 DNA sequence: TGCGCCAGCAGCTTTTCCCGGAGGGAGGAGACCCAGTACTTC. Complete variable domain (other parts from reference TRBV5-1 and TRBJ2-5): KAGVTQTPRYLIKTRGQQVTLSCSPISGHRSVSWYQQTPGQGLQFLFEYFSETQRNKGNFPGRFSGRQFSNSRSEMNVSTLELGDSALYLCASSFSRREETQYFGPGTRLLVL.

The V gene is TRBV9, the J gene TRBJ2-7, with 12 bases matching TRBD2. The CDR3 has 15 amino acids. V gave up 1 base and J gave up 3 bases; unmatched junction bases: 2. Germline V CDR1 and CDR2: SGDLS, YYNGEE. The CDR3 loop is CASSVTSGRSYEQYF. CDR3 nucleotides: TGTGCCAGCAGCGTAACTAGCGGGAGGAGCTACGAGCAGTACTTC.

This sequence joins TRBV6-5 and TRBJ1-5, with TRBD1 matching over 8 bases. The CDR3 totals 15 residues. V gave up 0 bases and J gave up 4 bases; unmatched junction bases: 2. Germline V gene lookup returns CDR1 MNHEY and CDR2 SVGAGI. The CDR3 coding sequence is TGTGCCAGCAGTTACTCTGGGACAGGAAATCAGCCCCAGCATTTT. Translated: CASSYSGTGNQPQHF.

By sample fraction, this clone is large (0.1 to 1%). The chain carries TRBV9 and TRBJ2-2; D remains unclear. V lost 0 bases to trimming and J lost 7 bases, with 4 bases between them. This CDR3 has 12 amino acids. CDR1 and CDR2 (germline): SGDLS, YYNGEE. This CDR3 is CASSVAFGELFF. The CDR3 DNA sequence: TGTGCCAGCAGCGTAGCCTTCGGGGAGCTGTTTTTT.

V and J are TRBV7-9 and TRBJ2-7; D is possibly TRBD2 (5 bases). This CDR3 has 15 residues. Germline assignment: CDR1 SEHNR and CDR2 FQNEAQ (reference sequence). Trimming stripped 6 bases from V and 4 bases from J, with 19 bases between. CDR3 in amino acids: CASRPSLGPAYEQYF. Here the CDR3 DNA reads TGTGCCAGCAGGCCCTCACTAGGCCCGGCTTACGAGCAGTACTTC.

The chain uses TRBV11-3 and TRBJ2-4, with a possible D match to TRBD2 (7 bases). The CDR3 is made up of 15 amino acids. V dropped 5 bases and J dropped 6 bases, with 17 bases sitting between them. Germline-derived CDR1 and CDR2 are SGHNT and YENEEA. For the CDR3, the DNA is TGTGCCAGCAGCCCGGGCGGGGGCAGGGCAAACATTCAGTACTTC. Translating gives CASSPGGGRANIQYF.

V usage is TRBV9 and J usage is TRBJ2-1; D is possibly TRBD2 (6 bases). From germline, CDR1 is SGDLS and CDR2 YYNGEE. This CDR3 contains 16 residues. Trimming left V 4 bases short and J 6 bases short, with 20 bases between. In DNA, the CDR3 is TGTGCCAGCAGCTCCGACCCCTCTAGCGTCGGCAATGAGCAGTTCTTC. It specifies CASSSDPSSVGNEQFF.

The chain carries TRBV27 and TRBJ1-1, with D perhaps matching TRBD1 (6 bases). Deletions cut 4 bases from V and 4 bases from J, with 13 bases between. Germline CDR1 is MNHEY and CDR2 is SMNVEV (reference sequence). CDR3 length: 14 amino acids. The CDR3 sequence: CASSSRRGATEAFF. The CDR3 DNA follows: TGTGCCAGCAGTTCACGGCGGGGGGCCACTGAAGCTTTCTTT.

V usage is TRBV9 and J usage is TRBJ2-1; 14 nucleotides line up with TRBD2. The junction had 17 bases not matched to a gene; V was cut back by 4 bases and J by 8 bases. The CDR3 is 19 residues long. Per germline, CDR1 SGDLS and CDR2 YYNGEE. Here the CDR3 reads CASSLRLAGGEEGHHEQFF. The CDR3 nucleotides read TGTGCCAGCAGCCTTCGACTAGCGGGAGGGGAGGAGGGGCATCATGAGCAGTTCTTC.

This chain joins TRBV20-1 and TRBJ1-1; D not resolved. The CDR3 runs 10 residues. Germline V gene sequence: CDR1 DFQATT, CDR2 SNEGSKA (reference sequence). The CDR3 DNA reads TGCAGGGAGGCCCGGACTGAAGCTTTCTTT. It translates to CREARTEAFF.

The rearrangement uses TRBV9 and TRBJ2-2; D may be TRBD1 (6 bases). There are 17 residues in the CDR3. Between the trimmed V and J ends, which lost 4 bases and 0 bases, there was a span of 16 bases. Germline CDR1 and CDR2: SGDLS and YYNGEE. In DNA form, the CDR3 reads TGTGCCAGCAGCTCCCCAACCGGGACACCGAACACCGGGGAGCTGTTTTTT. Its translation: CASSSPTGTPNTGELFF.

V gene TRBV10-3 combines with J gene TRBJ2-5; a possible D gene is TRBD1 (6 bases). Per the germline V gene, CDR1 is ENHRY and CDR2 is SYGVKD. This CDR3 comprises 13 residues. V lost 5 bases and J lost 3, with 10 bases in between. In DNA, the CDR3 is TGTGCCATCAGTTTGGACAGTAAAGAGACCCAGTACTTC. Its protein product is CAISLDSKETQYF.

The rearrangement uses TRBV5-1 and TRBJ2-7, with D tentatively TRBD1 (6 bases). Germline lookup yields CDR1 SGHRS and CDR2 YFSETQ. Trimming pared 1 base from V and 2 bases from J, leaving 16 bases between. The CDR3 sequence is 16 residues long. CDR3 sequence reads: CASSLTGQTKTYEQYF. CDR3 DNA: TGCGCCAGCAGCTTGACCGGACAGACAAAAACCTACGAGCAGTACTTC.

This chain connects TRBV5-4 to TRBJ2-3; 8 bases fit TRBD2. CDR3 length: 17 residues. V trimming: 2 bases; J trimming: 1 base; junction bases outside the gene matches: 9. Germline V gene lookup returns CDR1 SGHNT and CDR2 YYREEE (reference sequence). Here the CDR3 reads CASSFGGAGARTDTQYF. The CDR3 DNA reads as TGTGCCAGCAGCTTCGGGGGAGCGGGAGCTCGCACAGATACGCAGTATTTT.

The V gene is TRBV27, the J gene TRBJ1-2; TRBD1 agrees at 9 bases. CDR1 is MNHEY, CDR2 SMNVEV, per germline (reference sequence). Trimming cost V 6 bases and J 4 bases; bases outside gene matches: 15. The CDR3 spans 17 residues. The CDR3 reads CASSNHRGPSQLYGYTF. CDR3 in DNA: TGTGCCAGCAGCAACCACAGGGGGCCCTCCCAACTCTATGGCTACACCTTC.

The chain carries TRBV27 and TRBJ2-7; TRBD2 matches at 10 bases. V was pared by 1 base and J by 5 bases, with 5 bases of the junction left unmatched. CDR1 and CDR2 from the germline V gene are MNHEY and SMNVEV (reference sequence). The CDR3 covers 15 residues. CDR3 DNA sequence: TGTGCCAGCAGTTTATTGGGACTAGCGTGGAACGAGCAGTACTTC. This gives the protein CASSLLGLAWNEQYF.

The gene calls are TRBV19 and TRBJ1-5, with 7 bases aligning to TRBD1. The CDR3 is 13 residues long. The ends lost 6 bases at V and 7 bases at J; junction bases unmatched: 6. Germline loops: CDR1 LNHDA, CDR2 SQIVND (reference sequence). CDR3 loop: CASRRGPGQPQHF. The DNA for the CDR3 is TGTGCCAGTAGGAGGGGGCCAGGGCAGCCCCAGCATTTT.

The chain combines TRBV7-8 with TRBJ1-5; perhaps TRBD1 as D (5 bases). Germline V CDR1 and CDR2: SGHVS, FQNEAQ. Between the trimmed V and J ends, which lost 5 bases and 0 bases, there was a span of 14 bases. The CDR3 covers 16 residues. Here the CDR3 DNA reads TGTGCCAGCAGCCAGGAATGGACATATAGCAATCAGCCCCAGCATTTT. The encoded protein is CASSQEWTYSNQPQHF.

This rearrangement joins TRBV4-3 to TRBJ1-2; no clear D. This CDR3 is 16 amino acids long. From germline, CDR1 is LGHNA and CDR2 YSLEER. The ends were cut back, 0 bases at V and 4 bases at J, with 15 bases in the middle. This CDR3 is CASSQEKNARIYGYTF. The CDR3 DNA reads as TGCGCCAGCAGCCAAGAAAAGAATGCTAGAATCTATGGCTACACCTTC.

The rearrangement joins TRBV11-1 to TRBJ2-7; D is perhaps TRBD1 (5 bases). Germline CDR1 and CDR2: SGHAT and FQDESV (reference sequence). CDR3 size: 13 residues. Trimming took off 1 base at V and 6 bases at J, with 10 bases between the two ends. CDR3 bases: TGTGCCAGCAGCTTAGAGTTGGGGCTCGAGCAGTACTTC. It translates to CASSLELGLEQYF.

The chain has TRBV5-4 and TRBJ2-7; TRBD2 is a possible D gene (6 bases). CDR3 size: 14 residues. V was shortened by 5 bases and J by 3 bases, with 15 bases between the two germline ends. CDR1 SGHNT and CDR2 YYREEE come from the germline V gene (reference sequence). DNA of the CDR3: TGTGCCAGCAGTTCCTCGGGGGACCTCTACGAGCAGTACTTC. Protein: CASSSSGDLYEQYF.

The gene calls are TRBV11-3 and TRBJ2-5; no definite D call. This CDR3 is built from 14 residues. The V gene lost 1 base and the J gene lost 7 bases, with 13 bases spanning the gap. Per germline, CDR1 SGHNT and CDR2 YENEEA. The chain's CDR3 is CASSLVSETGTQYF. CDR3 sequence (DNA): TGTGCCAGCAGCTTAGTATCTGAAACGGGGACCCAGTACTTC. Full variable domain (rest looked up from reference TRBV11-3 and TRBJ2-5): EAGVVQSPRYKIIEKKQPVAFWCNPISGHNTLYWYLQNLGQGPELLIRYENEEAVDDSQLPKDRFSAERLKGVDSTLKIQPAELGDSAVYLCASSLVSETGTQYFGPGTRLLVL.

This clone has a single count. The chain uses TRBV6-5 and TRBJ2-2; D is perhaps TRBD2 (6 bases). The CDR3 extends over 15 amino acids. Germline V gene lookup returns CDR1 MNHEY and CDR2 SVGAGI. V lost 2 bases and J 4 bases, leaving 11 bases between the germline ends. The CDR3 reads CASSYSGFGTGELFF. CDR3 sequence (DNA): TGTGCCAGCAGTTACAGCGGGTTCGGCACCGGGGAGCTGTTTTTT.

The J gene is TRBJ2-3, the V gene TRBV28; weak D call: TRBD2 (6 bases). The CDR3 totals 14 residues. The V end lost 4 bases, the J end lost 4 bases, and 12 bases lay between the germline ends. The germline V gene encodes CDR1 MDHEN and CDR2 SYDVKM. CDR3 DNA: TGTGCCAGCAGTTGGGACTCCTGGGCAGATACGCAGTATTTT. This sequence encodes CASSWDSWADTQYF.

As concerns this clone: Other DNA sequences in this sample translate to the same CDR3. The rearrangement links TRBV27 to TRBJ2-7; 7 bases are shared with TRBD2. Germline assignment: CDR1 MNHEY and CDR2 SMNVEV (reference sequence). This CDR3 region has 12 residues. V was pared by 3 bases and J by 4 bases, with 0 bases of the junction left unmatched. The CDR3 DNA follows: TGTGCCAGCAGTTTGGGGGGGTACGAGCAGTACTTC. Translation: CASSLGGYEQYF.

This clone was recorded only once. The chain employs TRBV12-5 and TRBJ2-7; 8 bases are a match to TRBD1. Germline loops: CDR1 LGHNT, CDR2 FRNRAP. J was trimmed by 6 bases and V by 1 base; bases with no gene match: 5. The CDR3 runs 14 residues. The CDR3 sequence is CASGLARTGREQYF. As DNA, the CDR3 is TGTGCTAGTGGTTTGGCCAGGACAGGGCGCGAGCAGTACTTC. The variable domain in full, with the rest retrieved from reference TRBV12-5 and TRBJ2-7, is DARVTQTPRHKVTEMGQEVTMRCQPILGHNTVFWYRQTMMQGLELLAYFRNRAPLDDSGMPKDRFSAEMPDATLATLKIQPSEPRDSAVYFCASGLARTGREQYFGPGTRLTVT.

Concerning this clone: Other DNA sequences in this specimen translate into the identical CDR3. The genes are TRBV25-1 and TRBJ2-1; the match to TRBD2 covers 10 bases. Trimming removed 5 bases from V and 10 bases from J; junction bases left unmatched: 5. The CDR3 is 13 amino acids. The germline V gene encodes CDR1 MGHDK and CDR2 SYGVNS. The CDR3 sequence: CASSPGLAYEQFF. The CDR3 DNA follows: TGTGCCAGCAGTCCGGGACTAGCGTACGAGCAGTTCTTC.

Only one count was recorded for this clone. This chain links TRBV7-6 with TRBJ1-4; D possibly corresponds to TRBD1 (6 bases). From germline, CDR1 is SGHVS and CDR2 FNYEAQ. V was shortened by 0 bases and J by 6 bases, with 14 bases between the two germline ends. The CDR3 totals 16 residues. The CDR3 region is CASSLALGAGYEKLFF. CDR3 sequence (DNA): TGTGCCAGCAGCTTAGCGTTGGGGGCTGGGTATGAAAAACTGTTTTTT.

In nucleotides, the CDR3 is TGTGCCAGCAGCCAAGCCCCGGGTTTGAACACTGAAGCTTTCTTT. This translates into CASSQAPGLNTEAFF. The V and J genes are TRBV14 and TRBJ1-1, with no clear D. The V gene's germline CDR1 is SGHDN and CDR2 FVKESK. The V and J ends lost 1 base and 0 bases respectively, with 9 bases between them. CDR3 length equals 15 residues. Supplemented by reference TRBV14 and TRBJ1-1, the full variable domain reads EAGVTQFPSHSVIEKGQTVTLRCDPISGHDNLYWYRRVMGKEIKFLLHFVKESKQDESGMPNNRFLAERTGGTYSTLKVQPAELEDSGVYFCASSQAPGLNTEAFFGQGTRLTVV.

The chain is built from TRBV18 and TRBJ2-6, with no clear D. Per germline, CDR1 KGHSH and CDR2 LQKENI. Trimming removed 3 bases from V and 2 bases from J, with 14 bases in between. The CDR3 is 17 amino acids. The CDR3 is CASSPLTGFPGANVLTF. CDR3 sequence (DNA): TGTGCCAGCTCACCGCTGACTGGGTTCCCTGGGGCCAACGTCCTGACTTTC.

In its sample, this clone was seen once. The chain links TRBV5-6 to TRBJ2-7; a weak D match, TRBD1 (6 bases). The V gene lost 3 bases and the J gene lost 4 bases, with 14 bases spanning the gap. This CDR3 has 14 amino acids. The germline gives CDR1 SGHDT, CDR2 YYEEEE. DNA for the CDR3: TGTGCCAGCAGCTCACCCGTAGGGGGTTACGAGCAGTACTTC. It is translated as CASSSPVGGYEQYF.